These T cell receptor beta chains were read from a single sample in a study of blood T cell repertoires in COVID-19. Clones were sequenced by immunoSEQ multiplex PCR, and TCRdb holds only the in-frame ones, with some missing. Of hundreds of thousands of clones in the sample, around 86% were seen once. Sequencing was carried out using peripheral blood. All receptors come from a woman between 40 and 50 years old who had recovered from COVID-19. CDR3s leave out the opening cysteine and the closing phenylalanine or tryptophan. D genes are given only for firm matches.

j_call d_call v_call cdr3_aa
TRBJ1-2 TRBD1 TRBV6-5 ASRPTGGHGYT
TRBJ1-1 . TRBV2 ASSVMGDTEAF
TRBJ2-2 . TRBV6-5 ASSFVRENTGELF
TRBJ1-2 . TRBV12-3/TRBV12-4 ASSSHNSGGYT
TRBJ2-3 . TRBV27 ASSWTDTDTQY
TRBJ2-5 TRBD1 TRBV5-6 ASSWDRVGLQETQY
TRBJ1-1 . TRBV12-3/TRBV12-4 ASSLRSEAF
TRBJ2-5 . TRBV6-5 ASSYGGAATQY
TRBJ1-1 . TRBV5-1 ASSLSGLVTEAF
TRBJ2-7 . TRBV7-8 ASSFPLKTGIHEQY
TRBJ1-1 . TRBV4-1 ASSLKSLPTEAF
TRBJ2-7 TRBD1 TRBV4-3 ASSQDPGGRSEQY
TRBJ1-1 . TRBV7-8 ASSFPMNTEAF
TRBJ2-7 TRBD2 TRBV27 ASSLDLAGVYEQY
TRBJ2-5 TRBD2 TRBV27 ASSESRLAGVIETQY